The T cell receptor (beta chain) described here comes from a study of breast tumors, draining lymph nodes, adjacent tissues. Study-wide findings and caveats: Most tumor T cells seemingly derive from lymph node, then expand in tumor. The lymph node origin of tumor T cells was framed as consistent with a hypothesis, not demonstrated. Tumor and nontumor repertoires were significantly more similar in luminal-like than in basal-like breast cancer. Tumors had less TCR diversity than lymph nodes, more than nontumor tissue.

MiXCR was run by TCRdb on the multiplex PCR reads, yielding one entry per CDR3 protein. The table shows about 230,000 distinct CDR3 sequences, with roughly 32% occurring only once. Breast cancer patients provided tissue from their axillary draining lymph nodes. CDR1 is LNHNV, CDR2 YYDKDF, per germline (reference sequence). After removal of 3 bases from V and 3 bases from J, the junction contained 9 bases not matched to a gene. CDR3 length equals 17 residues. Details on this clonotype: Its antigen is undetermined.

Sequenced material: axillary lymph node tissue. The TCR comes from a female donor with breast cancer. Some clones in this sample may be carry-over from other donors' samples. The chain carries TRBV15 and TRBJ2-1, with TRBD2 identical over 9 bases. In nucleotides, the CDR3 is TGTGCCACCAGCAGTGAAGCGGCTAGCGGGATCTACAATGAGCAGTTCTTC. Amino acids: CATSSEAASGIYNEQFF.